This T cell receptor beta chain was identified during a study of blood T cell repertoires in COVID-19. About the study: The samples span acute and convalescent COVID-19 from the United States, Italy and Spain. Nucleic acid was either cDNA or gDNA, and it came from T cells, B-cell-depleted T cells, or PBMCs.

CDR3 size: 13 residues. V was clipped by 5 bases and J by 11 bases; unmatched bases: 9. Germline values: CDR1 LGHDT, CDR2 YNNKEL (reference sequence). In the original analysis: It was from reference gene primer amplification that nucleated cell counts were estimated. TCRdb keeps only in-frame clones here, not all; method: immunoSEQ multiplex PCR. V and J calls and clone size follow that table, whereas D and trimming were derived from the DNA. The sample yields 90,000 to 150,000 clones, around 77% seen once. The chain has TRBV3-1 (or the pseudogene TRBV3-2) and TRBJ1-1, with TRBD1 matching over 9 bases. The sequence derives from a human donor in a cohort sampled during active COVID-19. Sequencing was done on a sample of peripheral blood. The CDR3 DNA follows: TGTGCCAGCAGCAAAACCCCGACAGGGGGGGCTTTCTTT. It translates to CASSKTPTGGAFF.